This T cell receptor beta chain was obtained from a study of blood T cells in healthy people across ages. Whole-study findings and limits: It was not possible, with unsorted PBMCs, to conclusively compare naive and antigen-experienced cells.

Primed by a sample-barcoded 5' primer and a J-beta primer mix, a second PCR proceeded for about 6 to 12 cycles. TCRdb passed the 5' RACE reads through MiXCR, listing each CDR3 protein once. The sample contains 750,000 to 950,000 distinct CDR3 sequences, around 29% of which appear only once. A note on this clonotype: Its antigen is unidentified. The junction and the germline gene differ at one end; a read error may be behind it.

This same sample was also taken into another study, of T cells of mothers and their children. From that paper: Related pairs of mothers and children showed slightly higher, non-significant overlap versus unrelated pairs.

This clonotype was sampled from a woman in her thirties or forties in good health. Input material: blood.

The DNA of the CDR3 is TGTGTCAGCAGCACCTACAGCTCTGGAAACACCATATATTTT. Protein product: CVSSTYSSGNTIYF. The chain is built from TRBV14 and TRBJ1-3; D unclear. This CDR3 has 14 residues. Germline CDR1 is SGHDN and CDR2 is FVKESK.